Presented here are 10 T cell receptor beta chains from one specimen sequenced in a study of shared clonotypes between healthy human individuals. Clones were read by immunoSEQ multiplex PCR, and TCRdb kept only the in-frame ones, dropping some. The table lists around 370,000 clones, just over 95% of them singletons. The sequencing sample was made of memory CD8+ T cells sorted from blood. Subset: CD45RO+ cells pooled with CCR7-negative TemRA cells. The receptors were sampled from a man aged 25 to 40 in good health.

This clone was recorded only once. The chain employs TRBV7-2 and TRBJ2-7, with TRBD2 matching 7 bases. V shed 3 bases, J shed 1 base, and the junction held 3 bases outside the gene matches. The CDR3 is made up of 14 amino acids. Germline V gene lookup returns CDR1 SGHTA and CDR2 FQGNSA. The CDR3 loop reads CASSLTSLSYEQYF. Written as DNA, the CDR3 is TGTGCCAGCAGCTTGACTAGCTTATCCTACGAGCAGTACTTC.

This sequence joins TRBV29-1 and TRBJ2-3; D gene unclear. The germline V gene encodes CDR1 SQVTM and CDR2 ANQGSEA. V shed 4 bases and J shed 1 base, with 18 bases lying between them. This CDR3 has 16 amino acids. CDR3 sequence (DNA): TGCAGCGTTGTCGCATTATTGGAACTTCGCACAGATACGCAGTATTTT. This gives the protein CSVVALLELRTDTQYF.

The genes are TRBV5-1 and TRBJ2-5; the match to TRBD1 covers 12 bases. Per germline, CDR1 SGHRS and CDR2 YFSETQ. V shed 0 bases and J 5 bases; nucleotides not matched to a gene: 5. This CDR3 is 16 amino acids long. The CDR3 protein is CASSLAWDRGRETQYF. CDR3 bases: TGCGCCAGCAGCTTGGCCTGGGACAGGGGGCGCGAGACCCAGTACTTC.

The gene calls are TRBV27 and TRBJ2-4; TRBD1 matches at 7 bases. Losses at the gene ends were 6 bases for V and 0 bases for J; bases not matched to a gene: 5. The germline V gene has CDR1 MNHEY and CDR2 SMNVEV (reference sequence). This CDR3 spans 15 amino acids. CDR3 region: CASRRDSLAKNIQYF. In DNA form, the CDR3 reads TGTGCCAGCAGGAGGGACAGCCTAGCCAAAAACATTCAGTACTTC.

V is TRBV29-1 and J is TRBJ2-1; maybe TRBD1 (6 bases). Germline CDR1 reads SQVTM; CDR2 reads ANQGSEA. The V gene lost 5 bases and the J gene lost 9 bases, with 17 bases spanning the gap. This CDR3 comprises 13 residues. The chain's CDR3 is CSVLDRSLGEQFF. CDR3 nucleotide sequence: TGCAGCGTTTTGGACAGATCCCTGGGTGAGCAGTTCTTC.

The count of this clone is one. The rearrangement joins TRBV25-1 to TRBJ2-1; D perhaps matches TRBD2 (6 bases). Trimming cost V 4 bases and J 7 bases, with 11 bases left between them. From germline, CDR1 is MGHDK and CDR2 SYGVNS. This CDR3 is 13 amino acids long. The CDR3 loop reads CASSATSRNEQFF. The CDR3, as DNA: TGTGCCAGCAGTGCAACTAGCAGGAATGAGCAGTTCTTC. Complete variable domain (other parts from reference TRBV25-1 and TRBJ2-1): EADIYQTPRYLVIGTGKKITLECSQTMGHDKMYWYQQDPGMELHLIHYSYGVNSTEKGDLSSESTVSRIRTEHFPLTLESARPSHTSQYLCASSATSRNEQFFGPGTRLTVL.

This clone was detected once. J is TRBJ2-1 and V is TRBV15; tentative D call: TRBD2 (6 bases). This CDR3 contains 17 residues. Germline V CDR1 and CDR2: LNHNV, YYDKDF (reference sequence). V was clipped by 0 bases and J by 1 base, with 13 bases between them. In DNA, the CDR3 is TGTGCCACCAGCAGAGATAGGGGCCTAGCGTCCTACAATGAGCAGTTCTTC. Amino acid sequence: CATSRDRGLASYNEQFF.

CDR3 sequence (DNA): TGCAGCGTTGGAGGTGCGGGAGCGCCCCTCAGCTCCTACGAGCAGTACTTC. This codes for CSVGGAGAPLSSYEQYF. The genes are TRBV29-1 and TRBJ2-7, with 7 bases matching TRBD2. J lost 0 bases, V lost 4 bases, and 15 bases had no gene match. Germline CDR1 is SQVTM and CDR2 is ANQGSEA. The CDR3 has 17 residues.

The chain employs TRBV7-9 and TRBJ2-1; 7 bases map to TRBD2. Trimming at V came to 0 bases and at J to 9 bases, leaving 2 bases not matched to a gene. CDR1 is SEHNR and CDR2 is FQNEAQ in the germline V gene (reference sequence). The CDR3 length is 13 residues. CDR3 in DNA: TGTGCCAGCAGCTTAGCGGGACTATTTGAGCAGTTCTTC. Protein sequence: CASSLAGLFEQFF.

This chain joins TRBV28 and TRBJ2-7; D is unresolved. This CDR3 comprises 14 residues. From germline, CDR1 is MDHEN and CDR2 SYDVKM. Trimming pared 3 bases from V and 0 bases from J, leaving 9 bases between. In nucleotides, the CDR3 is TGTGCCAGCAGTTTTGATCCGGGCTCCTACGAGCAGTACTTC. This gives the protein CASSFDPGSYEQYF.